The 18 T cell receptor beta chains reported below all come from one sample, sequenced in a study of identifying expanded T cells in peripheral blood. Only in-frame clones appear in the TCRdb table, and some are missing; sequencing was by immunoSEQ multiplex PCR. The sample carries 75,000 to 90,000 clones, 84% recorded once. Sequenced material: blood. The receptors shown here come from a person aged 18 to 70 in good health.

This chain uses TRBV7-3 with TRBJ1-1; D perhaps matches TRBD1 (5 bases). Germline assignment: CDR1 SGHTA and CDR2 FQGTGA. This CDR3 has 17 amino acids. V dropped 5 bases and J dropped 0 bases, with 19 bases sitting between them. Here the CDR3 DNA reads TGTGCCAGCAGCATCAGGGCTGGTACTCTTGTGAACACTGAAGCTTTCTTT. Its translation: CASSIRAGTLVNTEAFF.

The chain links TRBV27 to TRBJ2-5; weak D call: TRBD1 (6 bases). Between the trimmed V and J ends, which lost 4 bases and 1 base, there was a span of 22 bases. The CDR3 contains 18 residues. Per the germline V gene, CDR1 is MNHEY and CDR2 is SMNVEV (reference sequence). CDR3 sequence reads: CASSSRSNRVSRQETQYF. CDR3 bases: TGTGCCAGCAGTTCAAGATCAAACAGGGTCAGCCGCCAAGAGACCCAGTACTTC.

This sequence joins TRBV7-2 and TRBJ1-5; no clear D. The CDR3 extends over 16 amino acids. The ends were cut back, 1 base at V and 0 bases at J, with 10 bases in the middle. CDR1 is SGHTA, CDR2 FQGNSA, per germline. This CDR3 is CASSLVAGYSNQPQHF. The CDR3 nucleotides are TGTGCCAGCAGCTTAGTGGCCGGATATAGCAATCAGCCCCAGCATTTT.

The V and J genes are TRBV23-1 and TRBJ1-3, with 7 bases lining up with TRBD1. TRBV23-1 is designated an ORF whose function remains uncertain. V trimming: 3 bases; J trimming: 0 bases; junction bases outside the gene matches: 8. This CDR3 is 17 amino acids long. The CDR3 DNA reads as TGCGCCAGCAGTCATCCCCCGGGACAGAGCTCTGGAAACACCATATATTTT. Its protein is CASSHPPGQSSGNTIYF.

The genes are TRBV19 and TRBJ2-5; D gene ambiguous. CDR3 length equals 13 residues. Trimming pared 4 bases from V and 2 bases from J, leaving 8 bases between. Germline CDR1 reads LNHDA; CDR2 reads SQIVND (reference sequence). The CDR3 loop is CASSTGPQETQYF. The CDR3 DNA sequence: TGTGCCAGTAGTACCGGACCTCAAGAGACCCAGTACTTC.

This chain connects TRBV7-3 to TRBJ2-3; 10 positions agree with TRBD2. CDR3 length: 17 amino acids. V was clipped by 4 bases and J by 2 bases; unmatched bases: 9. Looked up from germline, CDR1 is SGHTA and CDR2 is FQGTGA. CDR3 DNA: TGTGCCAGCAGCTCCACAGGACTAGCGGATATCACAGATACGCAGTATTTT. Translation: CASSSTGLADITDTQYF. Full variable domain (rest looked up from reference TRBV7-3 and TRBJ2-3): GAGVSQTPSNKVTEKGKYVELRCDPISGHTALYWYRQSLGQGPEFLIYFQGTGAADDSGLPNDRFFAVRPEGSVSTLKIQRTERGDSAVYLCASSSTGLADITDTQYFGPGTRLTVL.

The V gene is TRBV6-5, the J gene TRBJ1-1, with TRBD1 matching 9 bases. The ends lost 4 bases at V and 7 bases at J; junction bases unmatched: 7. The CDR3 covers 14 residues. From germline, CDR1 is MNHEY and CDR2 SVGAGI. The chain's CDR3 is CASSSPDRGLEAFF. The CDR3 DNA is TGTGCCAGCAGTTCTCCGGACAGGGGCCTTGAAGCTTTCTTT.

V usage is TRBV30 and J usage is TRBJ1-1; TRBD1 matches 8 bases. The ends lost 3 bases at V and 11 bases at J; junction bases unmatched: 5. This CDR3 contains 11 residues. Germline V gene data show CDR1 as GTSNPN and CDR2 as SVGIG (reference sequence). The CDR3 is CAWRTGVDAFF. CDR3 in DNA: TGTGCCTGGAGGACAGGGGTGGATGCTTTCTTT.

This clone was observed a single time. The V and J genes are TRBV11-3 and TRBJ2-2; D unresolved. Germline V gives CDR1 SGHNT, CDR2 YENEEA. Trimming removed 5 bases from V and 1 base from J, with 5 bases in between. CDR3 length: 13 residues. CDR3 in amino acids: CASSPRNTGELFF. CDR3 DNA sequence: TGTGCCAGCAGCCCTCGGAACACCGGGGAGCTGTTTTTT. Drawing the rest from reference TRBV11-3 and TRBJ2-2, the complete variable domain is EAGVVQSPRYKIIEKKQPVAFWCNPISGHNTLYWYLQNLGQGPELLIRYENEEAVDDSQLPKDRFSAERLKGVDSTLKIQPAELGDSAVYLCASSPRNTGELFFGEGSRLTVL.

This clone has only one observation. The rearrangement joins TRBV15 to TRBJ2-7; 12 bases are shared with TRBD1. V lost 3 bases and J lost 5; bases outside the gene matches: 8. The germline V gene encodes CDR1 LNHNV and CDR2 YYDKDF (reference sequence). CDR3 length equals 16 residues. CDR3: CATSRETGTGGHEQYF. The CDR3 DNA is TGTGCCACCAGCAGGGAAACCGGGACAGGGGGCCACGAGCAGTACTTC.

The rearrangement links TRBV7-2 to TRBJ2-7, with 10 bases lining up with TRBD1. The CDR3 consists of 14 residues. Germline CDR1 and CDR2: SGHTA and FQGNSA. V trimming: 5 bases; J trimming: 5 bases; junction bases outside the gene matches: 6. The CDR3 coding sequence is TGTGCCAGCAGCAGACAGGGGGCCCGGGACGAGCAGTACTTC. It translates to CASSRQGARDEQYF.

The chain carries TRBV11-2 and TRBJ2-7; D unresolved. Trimming took off 0 bases at V and 4 bases at J, with 10 bases between the two ends. This CDR3 region has 14 residues. CDR1 is SGHAT and CDR2 is FQNNGV in the germline V gene. CDR3 sequence (DNA): TGTGCCAGCAGCTTAGACAGGAACCTTTACGAGCAGTACTTC. Amino acids: CASSLDRNLYEQYF.

The chain uses TRBV19 and TRBJ2-1; 7 positions agree with TRBD1. This CDR3 is 13 amino acids long. CDR1 is LNHDA, CDR2 SQIVND, per germline (reference sequence). Unmatched junction bases numbered 8, after V lost 6 bases and J lost 9 bases. The CDR3, as DNA: TGTGCCAGTAGCCAACTCGACAGGGTTGAGCAGTTCTTC. This codes for CASSQLDRVEQFF.

This clone came up once. One end of the junction varies from germline; a read error may be responsible. The rearrangement joins TRBV11-2 to TRBJ2-7; no clear D gene. CDR1 and CDR2 (germline): SGHAT, FQNNGV. The CDR3 runs to 10 residues. CDR3 amino acids: CASSLWELHF. The CDR3, as DNA: TGTGCCAGCAGCTTATGGGAATTGCACTTC.

The chain uses TRBV9 and TRBJ1-3; D remains ambiguous. The V gene lost 3 bases and the J gene lost 0 bases, with 7 bases spanning the gap. The CDR3 contains 14 residues. CDR1 is SGDLS, CDR2 YYNGEE, per germline. The CDR3, as DNA: TGTGCCAGCAGCGACGGAGGCTCTGGAAACACCATATATTTT. This encodes CASSDGGSGNTIYF.

Only a few counts were recorded for this clone. The gene calls are TRBV6-6 and TRBJ1-5; no definite D call. Germline assignment: CDR1 MNHNY and CDR2 SVGAGI (reference sequence). The CDR3 sequence is 13 residues long. With 0 bases removed from V and 3 bases from J, the gap between germline ends came to 3 bases. The DNA of the CDR3 is TGTGCCAGCAGTTACTCGACCAATCAGCCCCAGCATTTT. Its protein is CASSYSTNQPQHF.

The rearrangement uses TRBV4-1 and TRBJ2-5; 7 nucleotides agree with TRBD2. There are 15 residues in the CDR3. Per germline, CDR1 MGHRA and CDR2 YSYEKL. V lost 2 bases, J lost 3 bases, and 6 bases stayed unmatched. CDR3 residues: CASSQTPRGEETQYF. CDR3 nucleotide sequence: TGCGCCAGCAGCCAAACCCCCCGGGGGGAAGAGACCCAGTACTTC.

This chain links TRBV18 with TRBJ1-1; D is undetermined. Trimming pared 0 bases from V and 1 base from J, leaving 3 bases between. Germline V gene sequence: CDR1 KGHSH, CDR2 LQKENI. This CDR3 has 13 amino acids. CDR3 protein: CASSPPANTEAFF. The DNA for the CDR3 is TGTGCCAGCTCACCACCCGCGAACACTGAAGCTTTCTTT.